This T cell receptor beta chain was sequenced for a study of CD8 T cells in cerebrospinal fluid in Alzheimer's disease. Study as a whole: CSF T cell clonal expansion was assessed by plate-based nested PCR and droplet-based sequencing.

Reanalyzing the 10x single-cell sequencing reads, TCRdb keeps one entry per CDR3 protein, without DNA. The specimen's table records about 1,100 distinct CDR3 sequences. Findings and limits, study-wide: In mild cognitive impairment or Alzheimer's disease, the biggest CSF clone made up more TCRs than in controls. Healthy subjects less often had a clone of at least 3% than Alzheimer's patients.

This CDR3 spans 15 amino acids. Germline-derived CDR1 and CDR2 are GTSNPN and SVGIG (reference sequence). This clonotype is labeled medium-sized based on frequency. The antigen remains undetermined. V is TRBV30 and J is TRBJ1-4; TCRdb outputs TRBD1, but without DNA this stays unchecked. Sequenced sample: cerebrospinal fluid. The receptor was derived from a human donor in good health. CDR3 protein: CAWSTRTGTNEKLFF. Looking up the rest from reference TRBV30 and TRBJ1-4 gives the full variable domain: SQTIHQWPATLVQPVGSPLSLECTVEGTSNPNLYWYRQAAGRGLQLLFYSVGIGQISSEVPQNLSASRPQDRQFILSSKKLLLSDSGFYLCAWSTRTGTNEKLFFGSGTQLSVL.